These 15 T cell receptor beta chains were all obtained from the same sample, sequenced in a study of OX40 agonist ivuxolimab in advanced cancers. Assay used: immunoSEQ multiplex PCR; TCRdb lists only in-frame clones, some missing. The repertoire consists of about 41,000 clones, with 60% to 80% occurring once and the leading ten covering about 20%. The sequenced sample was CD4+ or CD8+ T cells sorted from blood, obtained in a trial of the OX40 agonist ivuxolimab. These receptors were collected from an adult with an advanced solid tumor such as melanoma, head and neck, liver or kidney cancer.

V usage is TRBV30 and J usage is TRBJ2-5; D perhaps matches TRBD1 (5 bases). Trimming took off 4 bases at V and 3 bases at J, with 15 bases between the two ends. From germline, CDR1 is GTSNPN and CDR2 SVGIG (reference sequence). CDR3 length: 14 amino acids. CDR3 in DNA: TGTGCCTGGAAATGGGGAAGGGGAAAAGAGACCCAGTACTTC. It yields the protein CAWKWGRGKETQYF.

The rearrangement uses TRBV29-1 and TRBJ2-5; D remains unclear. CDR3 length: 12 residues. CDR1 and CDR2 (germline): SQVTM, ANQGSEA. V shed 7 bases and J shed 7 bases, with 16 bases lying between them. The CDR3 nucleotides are TGCAGCGCCCTTGTCTTGGCTAGGACCCAGTACTTC. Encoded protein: CSALVLARTQYF.

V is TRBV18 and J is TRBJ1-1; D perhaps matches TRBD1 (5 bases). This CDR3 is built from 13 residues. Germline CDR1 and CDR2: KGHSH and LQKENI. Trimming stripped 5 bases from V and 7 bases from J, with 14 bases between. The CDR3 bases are TGTGCCAGCTCAAGTCTCAGGGCAGATGAAGCTTTCTTT. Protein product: CASSSLRADEAFF.

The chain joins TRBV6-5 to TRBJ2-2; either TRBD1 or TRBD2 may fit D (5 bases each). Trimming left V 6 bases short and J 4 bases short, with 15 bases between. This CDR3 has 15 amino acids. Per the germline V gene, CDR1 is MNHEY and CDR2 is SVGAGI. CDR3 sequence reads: CASREYGGLTGELFF. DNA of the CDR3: TGTGCCAGCAGGGAGTATGGGGGTCTCACCGGGGAGCTGTTTTTT.

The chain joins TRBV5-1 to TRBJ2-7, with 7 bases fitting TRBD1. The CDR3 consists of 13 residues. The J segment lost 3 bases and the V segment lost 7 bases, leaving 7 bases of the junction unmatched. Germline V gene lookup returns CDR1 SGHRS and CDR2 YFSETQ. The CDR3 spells CASRRDSNYEQYF. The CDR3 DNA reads TGCGCCAGCCGCCGGGACAGCAACTACGAGCAGTACTTC.

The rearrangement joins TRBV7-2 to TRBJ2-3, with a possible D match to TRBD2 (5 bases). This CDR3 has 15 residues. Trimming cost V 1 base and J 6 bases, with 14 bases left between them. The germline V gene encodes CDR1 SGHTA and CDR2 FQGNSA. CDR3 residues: CASSLGPLPGDTQYF. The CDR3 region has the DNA TGTGCCAGCAGCTTAGGCCCCCTCCCGGGGGATACGCAGTATTTT. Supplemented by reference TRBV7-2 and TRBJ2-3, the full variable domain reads GAGVSQSPSNKVTEKGKDVELRCDPISGHTALYWYRQSLGQGLEFLIYFQGNSAPDKSGLPSDRFSAERTGGSVSTLTIQRTQQEDSAVYLCASSLGPLPGDTQYFGPGTRLTVL.

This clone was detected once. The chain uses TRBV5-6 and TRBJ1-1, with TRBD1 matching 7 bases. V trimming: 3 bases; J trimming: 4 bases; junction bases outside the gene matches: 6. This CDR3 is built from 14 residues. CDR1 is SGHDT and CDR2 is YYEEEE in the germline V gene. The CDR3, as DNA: TGTGCCAGCAGCTGGAGGCAGGGGGGCACTGAAGCTTTCTTT. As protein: CASSWRQGGTEAFF.

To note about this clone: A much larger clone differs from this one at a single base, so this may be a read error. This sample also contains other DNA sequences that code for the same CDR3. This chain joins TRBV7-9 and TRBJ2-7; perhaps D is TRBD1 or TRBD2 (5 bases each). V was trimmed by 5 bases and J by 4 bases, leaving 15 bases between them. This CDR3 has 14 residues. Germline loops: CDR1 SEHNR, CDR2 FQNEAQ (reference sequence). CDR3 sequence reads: CASSPLRGGYEQYF. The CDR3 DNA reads TGTGCCAGCAGCCCTTTACGTGGGGGTTACGAGCAGTACTTC.

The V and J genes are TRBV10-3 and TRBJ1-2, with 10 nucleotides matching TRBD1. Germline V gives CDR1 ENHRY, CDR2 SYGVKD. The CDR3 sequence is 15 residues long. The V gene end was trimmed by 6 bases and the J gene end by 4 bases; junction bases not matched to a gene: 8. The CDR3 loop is CAISAGTGEPYGYTF. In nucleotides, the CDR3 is TGTGCCATCAGCGCCGGGACAGGGGAACCCTATGGCTACACCTTC.

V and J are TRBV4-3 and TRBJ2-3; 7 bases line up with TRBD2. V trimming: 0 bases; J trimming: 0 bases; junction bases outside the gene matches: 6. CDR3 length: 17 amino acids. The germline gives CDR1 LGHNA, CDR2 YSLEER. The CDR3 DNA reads TGCGCCAGCAGCCAAGATCTGGGTAGCGGGAGCACAGATACGCAGTATTTT. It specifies CASSQDLGSGSTDTQYF.

CDR3: CASSTGTTKQFF. For the CDR3, the DNA is TGTGCCAGCAGCACCGGGACAACCAAGCAGTTCTTC. J is TRBJ2-1 and V is TRBV11-2; D is perhaps TRBD1 (6 bases). The CDR3 covers 12 residues. The germline V gene has CDR1 SGHAT and CDR2 FQNNGV. Deletions cut 5 bases from V and 11 bases from J, with 13 bases between.

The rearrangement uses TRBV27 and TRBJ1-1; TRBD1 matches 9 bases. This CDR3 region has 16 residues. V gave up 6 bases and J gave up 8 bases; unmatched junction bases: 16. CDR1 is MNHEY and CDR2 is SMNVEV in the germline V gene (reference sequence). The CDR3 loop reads CASRSRTGTGTPEAFF. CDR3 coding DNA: TGTGCCAGCAGGTCCCGTACCGGGACAGGGACTCCCGAAGCTTTCTTT.

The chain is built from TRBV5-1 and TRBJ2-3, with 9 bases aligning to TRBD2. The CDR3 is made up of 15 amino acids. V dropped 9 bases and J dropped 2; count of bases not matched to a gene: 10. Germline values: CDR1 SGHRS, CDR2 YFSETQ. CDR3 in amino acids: CATSLAGAHTDTQYF. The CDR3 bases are TGCGCCACTTCTTTAGCGGGAGCTCACACAGATACGCAGTATTTT.

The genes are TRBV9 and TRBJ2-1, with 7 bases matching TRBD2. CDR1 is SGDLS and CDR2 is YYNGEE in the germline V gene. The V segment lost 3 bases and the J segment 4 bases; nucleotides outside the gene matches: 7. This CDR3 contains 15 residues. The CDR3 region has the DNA TGTGCCAGCAGCGGAAAGCGGGACGGTTACAATGAGCAGTTCTTC. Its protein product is CASSGKRDGYNEQFF.

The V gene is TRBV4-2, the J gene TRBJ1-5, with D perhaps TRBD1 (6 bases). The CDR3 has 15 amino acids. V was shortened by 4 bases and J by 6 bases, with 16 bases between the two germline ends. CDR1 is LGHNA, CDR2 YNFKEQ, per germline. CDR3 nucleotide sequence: TGTGCCAGCAGCCTAGAACAGGGTTCAGGTCAGCCCCAGCATTTT. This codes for CASSLEQGSGQPQHF.